This T cell receptor (beta chain) comes out of a study of T cell responses to AZD1222 COVID-19 vaccine. Study-level findings and limits: Sampling that yielded the repertoires occurred only after the peak T cell response.

Repertoires were generated with immunoSEQ multiplex PCR, while TCRdb's copy carries only in-frame clones and drops some. The sample lists about 160,000 clones, 85% to 95% occurring once. The CDR3 runs to 16 residues. CDR1 LNHDA and CDR2 SQIVND come from the germline V gene (reference sequence). Trimming removed 3 bases from V and 0 bases from J; junction bases left unmatched: 5. This clone was detected ten times or more. Its cognate antigen is unknown. The sequenced sample was peripheral blood, obtained on day 0 of AZD1222 vaccination. The V call is TRBV19, the J call TRBJ2-1, with 7 nucleotides matching TRBD2. This clonotype was sampled from an adult in good health. The CDR3 here is CASSIWGGGSYNEQFF. The DNA of the CDR3 is TGTGCCAGTAGTATTTGGGGCGGGGGCTCCTACAATGAGCAGTTCTTC.